The 25 T cell receptor beta chains below all came from one sample that was sequenced in a study of T cells in Graves' hyperthyroidism and ophthalmopathy. Amplified TCR beta CDR3 regions came from RNA transcripts. The TCR CDR3 first-round RT-PCR relied on the HTBI primer set. TCRdb reanalysed the multiplex PCR reads using MiXCR and keeps one entry per CDR3 protein. The sample has 800,000 or so distinct CDR3 sequences; 38% are singletons. Material: blood. The receptors stem from a man aged 18-30 years with Graves' hyperthyroidism.

The rearrangement uses TRBV29-1 and TRBJ2-3; 12 bases align to TRBD2. Germline CDR1 and CDR2: SQVTM and ANQGSEA. CDR3 size: 15 residues. Trimming at V came to 4 bases and at J to 0 bases, leaving 2 bases not matched to a gene. The CDR3, as DNA: TGCAGCGTTGGAGGGACTAGCGGGAGCACAGATACGCAGTATTTT. Translation gives CSVGGTSGSTDTQYF.

This clonotype occurred many times. The genes are TRBV2 and TRBJ1-1; D might be TRBD1 (5 bases). This CDR3 contains 14 residues. Germline V lookup: CDR1 SNHLY, CDR2 FYNNEI. The V end was cut by 8 bases, the J end by 4 bases, with 17 bases between. The chain's CDR3 is CASGSQGPGTEAFF. For the CDR3, the DNA is TGTGCCAGCGGTTCTCAGGGACCGGGCACTGAAGCTTTCTTT. Drawing the rest from reference TRBV2 and TRBJ1-1, the complete variable domain is EPEVTQTPSHQVTQMGQEVILRCVPISNHLYFYWYRQILGQKVEFLVSFYNNEISEKSEIFDDQFSVERPDGSNFTLKIRSTKLEDSAMYFCASGSQGPGTEAFFGQGTRLTVV.

This clonotype was observed many times. The V and J genes are TRBV9 and TRBJ1-2; maybe TRBD1 (5 bases). The CDR3 is made up of 13 amino acids. The germline gives CDR1 SGDLS, CDR2 YYNGEE. Trimming took off 1 base at V and 5 bases at J, with 9 bases between the two ends. CDR3 in amino acids: CASSVTGTYGYTF. CDR3 nucleotide sequence: TGTGCCAGCAGCGTAACAGGCACTTATGGCTACACCTTC.

Comments on this clonotype: One end of the junction varies from germline; a read error may be responsible. The chain recombines TRBV7-4 with TRBJ2-7; D tentatively fits TRBD1 or TRBD2 (6 bases each). The germline gives CDR1 SGHVT, CDR2 SQSDAQ. This CDR3 is 16 amino acids long. CDR3 protein: CASSQEIGGRLYEQYF. Here the CDR3 DNA reads TGCGCCAGCAGCCAAGAGATCGGGGGCCGCCTCTACGAGCAGTACTTC.

This clonotype was counted many times. This chain joins TRBV7-8 and TRBJ2-7, with D perhaps TRBD1 (6 bases). Germline loops: CDR1 SGHVS, CDR2 FQNEAQ. Trimming took off 5 bases at V and 2 bases at J, with 16 bases between the two ends. CDR3 length: 15 amino acids. CDR3 nucleotides: TGTGCCAGCAGCGCTAGGGACACCAAGGCCTACGAGCAGTACTTC. It codes for CASSARDTKAYEQYF.

The chain recombines TRBV19 with TRBJ2-7, with 12 bases fitting TRBD2. Germline V gene data show CDR1 as LNHDA and CDR2 as SQIVND (reference sequence). V lost 2 bases, J lost 3 bases, and 8 bases stayed unmatched. The length of the CDR3 is 17 residues. CDR3 in amino acids: CASSITASGRAGYEQYF. The CDR3 bases are TGTGCCAGTAGTATAACCGCTAGCGGGAGGGCGGGCTACGAGCAGTACTTC.

The chain combines TRBV3-1 with TRBJ1-6; 8 positions match TRBD1. The ends lost 4 bases at V and 9 bases at J; junction bases unmatched: 8. The CDR3 covers 15 residues. The germline CDR1 and CDR2 sequences are LGHDT and YNNKEL (reference sequence). The DNA of the CDR3 is TGTGCCAGCAGCCGAGGGACAGGACAAGGTTCACCCCTCCACTTT. Its translation is CASSRGTGQGSPLHF.

This clonotype was seen ten or more times. The V call is TRBV9, the J call TRBJ1-6, with D perhaps matching TRBD1 (5 bases). Germline-derived CDR1 and CDR2 are SGDLS and YYNGEE. The CDR3 extends over 14 amino acids. V was pared by 0 bases and J by 11 bases, with 12 bases between. The DNA of the CDR3 is TGTGCCAGCAGCGTAGAGGACACCATGGCACCCCTCCACTTT. Its protein is CASSVEDTMAPLHF.

This clonotype was counted many times. The gene calls are TRBV2 and TRBJ1-1; tentative D call: TRBD1 (6 bases). The V gene's germline CDR1 is SNHLY and CDR2 FYNNEI. The CDR3 length is 16 residues. Trimming pared 3 bases from V and 0 bases from J, leaving 14 bases between. The CDR3 reads CASSDSGVGMNTEAFF. The CDR3, as DNA: TGTGCCAGCAGTGATTCAGGGGTAGGGATGAACACTGAAGCTTTCTTT.

The chain links TRBV7-9 to TRBJ2-3; D is undetermined. Germline CDR1 is SEHNR and CDR2 is FQNEAQ (reference sequence). The CDR3 sequence is 12 residues long. Trimming shortened V by 10 bases and J by 6 bases, and 14 bases separated the two germline ends. CDR3 nucleotide sequence: TGTGCCATCCACCTCGGTTCGGATACGCAGTATTTT. Protein: CAIHLGSDTQYF.

The chain employs TRBV7-9 and TRBJ1-6; 7 nucleotides line up with TRBD1. J gave up 3 bases and V 2 bases, and 1 base lay outside the gene matches. Looked up from germline, CDR1 is SEHNR and CDR2 is FQNEAQ (reference sequence). The CDR3 is made up of 15 amino acids. The CDR3 protein is CASSLQGDYNSPLHF. For the CDR3, the DNA is TGTGCCAGCAGCTTACAGGGGGACTATAATTCACCCCTCCACTTT. Full variable domain (remainder filled in from reference TRBV7-9 and TRBJ1-6): DTGVSQNPRHKITKRGQNVTFRCDPISEHNRLYWYRQTLGQGPEFLTYFQNEAQLEKSRLLSDRFSAERPKGSFSTLEIQRTEQGDSAMYLCASSLQGDYNSPLHFGNGTRLTVT.

This clonotype was recorded many times. The chain couples TRBV7-9 to TRBJ1-2, with unresolved D. The CDR3 extends over 14 amino acids. V was pared by 1 base and J by 8 bases, with 14 bases between. The germline gives CDR1 SEHNR, CDR2 FQNEAQ (reference sequence). CDR3 nucleotide sequence: TGTGCCAGCAGCTTAGGTCCAGCTCCGGGGGGCTACACCTTC. Its protein is CASSLGPAPGGYTF.

The sample holds one count of this clonotype. A much larger clone lies a single base off, so this may be a read error. V gene TRBV15 combines with J gene TRBJ1-4; 9 bases fit TRBD1. This CDR3 is 16 amino acids long. The germline CDR1 and CDR2 sequences are LNHNV and YYDKDF (reference sequence). CDR3 region: CATSRDGTGINGKLFF. The CDR3, as DNA: TGTGCCACCAGCAGAGATGGGACAGGGATTAATGGAAAACTGTTTTTT.

The rearrangement links TRBV5-1 to TRBJ1-2; D not resolved. V dropped 0 bases and J dropped 5 bases, with 11 bases sitting between them. Per germline, CDR1 SGHRS and CDR2 YFSETQ. CDR3 length: 14 residues. The CDR3: CASSLEVSLYGYTF. The CDR3 bases are TGCGCCAGCAGCTTGGAGGTCAGCCTTTATGGCTACACCTTC.

This clonotype turned up a few times. The rearrangement joins TRBV12-3 or TRBV12-4 to TRBJ2-2, with D unresolved. CDR3 length: 10 amino acids. Trimming took off 8 bases at V and 7 bases at J, with 5 bases between the two ends. For the CDR3, the DNA is TGTGCCAGCGCCGGCGGGGAGCTGTTTTTT. It codes for CASAGGELFF.

As regards this clonotype: An end of the junction differs from the germline gene, which may be a read error. V and J are TRBV7-2 and TRBJ2-7; D is perhaps TRBD1 (6 bases). Germline assignment: CDR1 SGHTA and CDR2 FQGNSA. The CDR3 loop spans 16 amino acids. This chain's CDR3 is CASSLAGGTGTYGQYF. DNA for the CDR3: TGTGCCAGCAGCTTAGCAGGGGGAACAGGGACCTACGGGCAGTACTTC. Complete variable domain (other parts from reference TRBV7-2 and TRBJ2-7): GAGVSQSPSNKVTEKGKDVELRCDPISGHTALYWYRQSLGQGLEFLIYFQGNSAPDKSGLPSDRFSAERTGGSVSTLTIQRTQQEDSAVYLCASSLAGGTGTYGQYFGPGTRLTVT.

This chain links TRBV12-3 or TRBV12-4 with TRBJ1-4; D is possibly TRBD1 (5 bases). The length of the CDR3 is 15 residues. Deletions cut 4 bases from V and 8 bases from J, with 17 bases between. CDR3 bases: TGTGCCAGCAGTTCGGTGGACACCGGTCGAGAAAAACTGTTTTTT. It yields the protein CASSSVDTGREKLFF.

This clonotype was counted ten times or more. V gene TRBV14 combines with J gene TRBJ2-2, with D maybe TRBD1 (5 bases). V lost 1 base to trimming and J lost 4 bases, with 10 bases between them. CDR1 is SGHDN, CDR2 FVKESK, per germline. The CDR3 totals 15 residues. As DNA, the CDR3 is TGTGCCAGCAGCCAAGGGCAGGGCTTCACCGGGGAGCTGTTTTTT. Translated, it gives CASSQGQGFTGELFF. The whole variable domain, remainder taken from reference TRBV14 and TRBJ2-2, is EAGVTQFPSHSVIEKGQTVTLRCDPISGHDNLYWYRRVMGKEIKFLLHFVKESKQDESGMPNNRFLAERTGGTYSTLKVQPAELEDSGVYFCASSQGQGFTGELFFGEGSRLTVL.

This clonotype was seen at least ten times. J is TRBJ2-2 and V is TRBV11-2; D remains unclear. The length of the CDR3 is 13 residues. V lost 1 base and J 6 bases, leaving 6 bases between the germline ends. The germline CDR1 and CDR2 sequences are SGHAT and FQNNGV. The CDR3 nucleotides are TGTGCCAGCAGCTTAGGTCTAGCCGGGGAGCTGTTTTTT. Its protein product is CASSLGLAGELFF.

The CDR3 reads CASTSGTGATYEQYF. In DNA, the CDR3 is TGTGCCAGCACCTCCGGGACAGGGGCCACCTACGAGCAGTACTTC. V usage is TRBV9 and J usage is TRBJ2-7; 10 bases match TRBD1. The CDR3 is 15 amino acids. The trim removed 6 bases at V and 2 bases at J, leaving 8 bases unmatched. Per the germline V gene, CDR1 is SGDLS and CDR2 is YYNGEE.

This clonotype was seen many times. The chain couples TRBV29-1 to TRBJ1-2; D possibly corresponds to TRBD1 (5 bases). V was clipped by 0 bases and J by 4 bases, with 15 bases between them. This CDR3 contains 15 residues. Germline values: CDR1 SQVTM, CDR2 ANQGSEA. The CDR3 protein is CSVEDQLGQGYGYTF. The CDR3, as DNA: TGCAGCGTTGAAGATCAGTTAGGTCAGGGCTATGGCTACACCTTC.

The V gene is TRBV29-1, the J gene TRBJ1-2; D ambiguous. In germline, CDR1 is SQVTM, CDR2 ANQGSEA. The CDR3 runs 12 residues. Between the trimmed V and J ends, which lost 8 bases and 4 bases, there was a span of 14 bases. The CDR3 DNA sequence: TGCAGCTTGGTTGACAAGGCCTATGGCTACACCTTC. Translated, it gives CSLVDKAYGYTF. Combining the CDR3 with reference TRBV29-1 and TRBJ1-2 gives the whole variable domain SAVISQKPSRDICQRGTSLTIQCQVDSQVTMMFWYRQQPGQSLTLIATANQGSEATYESGFVIDKFPISRPNLTFSTLTVSNMSPEDSSIYLCSLVDKAYGYTFGSGTRLTVV.

Concerning this clonotype itself: A much larger clone is a single base away; this may be a read error. This chain uses TRBV12-3 or TRBV12-4 with TRBJ1-6, with TRBD1 identical over 7 bases. This CDR3 has 17 amino acids. V lost 5 bases, J lost 7 bases, and 14 bases stayed unmatched. CDR3 sequence reads: CASSEGARTLGNSPLHF. In DNA form, the CDR3 reads TGTGCCAGCAGTGAGGGGGCACGCACCCTAGGGAATTCACCCCTCCACTTT.

The V call is TRBV24-1, the J call TRBJ2-7; 12 bases are a match to TRBD2. There are 16 residues in the CDR3. In germline, CDR1 is KGHDR, CDR2 SFDVKD. J was trimmed by 3 bases and V by 4 bases; bases with no gene match: 6. The CDR3 sequence is CATSDRLAGEIYEQYF. CDR3 nucleotide sequence: TGTGCCACCAGTGACAGACTAGCGGGAGAAATCTACGAGCAGTACTTC.

The V and J genes are TRBV2 and TRBJ2-5; D is possibly TRBD1 (6 bases). This CDR3 comprises 14 residues. In germline, CDR1 is SNHLY, CDR2 FYNNEI. Trimming removed 8 bases from V and 2 bases from J, with 15 bases in between. The CDR3 protein is CASVEGTGQETQYF. Written as DNA, the CDR3 is TGTGCCAGCGTTGAAGGAACAGGGCAAGAGACCCAGTACTTC.